What follows are 25 T cell receptor beta chains derived from one specimen sequenced in a study of T cell clonality in common variable immunodeficiency. TCRdb's table, derived via immunoSEQ multiplex PCR, lists solely in-frame clones and lacks some. Listed for the sample are 40,000 or so clones, none seen a single time. The sample taken for sequencing was peripheral blood mononuclear cells. These receptors were collected from a person aged 18-70 years in good health.

The sample holds many counts of this clone. The read terminates 3 residues ahead of where the CDR3 ends, so the germline J gene completes it. This chain connects TRBV5-1 to TRBJ2-5; TRBD2 aligns across 11 bases. Germline-derived CDR1 and CDR2 are SGHRS and YFSETQ. This CDR3 comprises 16 residues. Trimming took 5 bases from V and 4 from J; bases not matched to a gene: 10. The part of the CDR3 DNA that was read is TGCGCCAGCAGAAAGGGTAGCGGGAGGGCCGGAGAGACC. Translated: CASRKGSGRAGET. Given in full, the CDR3 is CASRKGSGRAGETQYF.

This clone was counted ten times or more. The missing CDR3 end, 3 residues past where the read stops, is filled in from the germline J gene. The rearrangement links TRBV29-1 to TRBJ2-1; TRBD2 might be the D (6 bases). V was clipped by 6 bases and J by 2 bases, with 14 bases between them. The germline V gene has CDR1 SQVTM and CDR2 ANQGSEA. The CDR3 contains 14 residues. The covered CDR3 bases are TGCAGCGTGCTCCTCGGGGGTCCCTACAATGAG. The encoded protein is CSVLLGGPYNE. The full CDR3 protein is CSVLLGGPYNEQFF.

This clone was seen ten or more times. The read is 3 residues too short to cover the CDR3 end, so that end is filled in from the germline J gene. This chain uses TRBV7-3 with TRBJ1-1; tentatively, D is TRBD1 (5 bases). Trimming pared 5 bases from V and 2 bases from J, leaving 12 bases between. The CDR3 runs to 14 residues. Germline V lookup: CDR1 SGHTA, CDR2 FQGTGA. CDR3 in amino acids: CASSPGHRNTEAFF. The sequenced part of the CDR3 DNA is TGTGCCAGCAGCCCTGGACACCGCAACACTGAA.

A word on this clone: The CDR3 end falls 3 residues outside the read, so it is completed with the germline J gene. The chain uses TRBV2 and TRBJ2-1, with D tentatively TRBD1 (6 bases). Trimming took 8 bases from V and 9 from J, leaving 8 bases between them. Germline V lookup: CDR1 SNHLY, CDR2 FYNNEI. The CDR3 spans 10 residues. This CDR3 is CASEGGEQFF. The DNA read from the CDR3 is TGTGCCAGCGAAGGGGGTGAG.

This clone was picked up many times. With the read ending 3 residues before the CDR3 end, the germline J gene is used to fill in that end. Within the sample, other DNA sequences also encode this same CDR3. V and J are TRBV11-3 and TRBJ1-1; 8 bases match TRBD1. The CDR3 covers 14 residues. The V gene end was trimmed by 5 bases and the J gene end by 2 bases; junction bases not matched to a gene: 4. CDR1 and CDR2 (germline): SGHNT, YENEEA. The DNA read from the CDR3 is TGTGCCAGCAGCCCCGGGACAGGCAACACTGAA. Protein product: CASSPGTGNTE. The CDR3 in its entirety is CASSPGTGNTEAFF. Using reference TRBV11-3 and TRBJ1-1 for the parts outside the CDR3, the full variable domain is EAGVVQSPRYKIIEKKQPVAFWCNPISGHNTLYWYLQNLGQGPELLIRYENEEAVDDSQLPKDRFSAERLKGVDSTLKIQPAELGDSAVYLCASSPGTGNTEAFFGQGTRLTVV.

This clone was detected many times. The CDR3 end is not reached by the read, which stops 3 residues before it; the germline J gene fills it in. The rearrangement links TRBV4-1 to TRBJ2-5; 14 nucleotides line up with TRBD2. This CDR3 spans 17 amino acids. V shed 4 bases and J 3 bases; nucleotides not matched to a gene: 7. The V gene's germline CDR1 is MGHRA and CDR2 YSYEKL. The covered CDR3 bases are TGCGCCAGCAGCCCTTGGACTAGCGGGAGGATTGAAGAGACC. It translates to CASSPWTSGRIEET. The entire CDR3 protein reads CASSPWTSGRIEETQYF.

This clone came up many times. Sequencing ends 3 residues short of the CDR3 end; the germline J gene provides the rest. This rearrangement joins TRBV5-1 to TRBJ2-5; 9 bases agree with TRBD2. Trimming cost V 4 bases and J 7 bases; bases outside gene matches: 8. This CDR3 contains 14 residues. Germline CDR1 reads SGHRS; CDR2 reads YFSETQ. CDR3 region: CASSPGTSRTTQYF. The sequenced part of the CDR3 DNA is TGCGCCAGCAGCCCCGGGACTAGCAGGACGACC.

There are many counts of this clone. Mismatch with germline at one junction end may stem from a read error. The DNA ends 3 residues before the CDR3 does, and the rest of the CDR3 is filled in from the germline J gene. This chain links TRBV29-1 with TRBJ1-5, with a possible D match to TRBD1 (6 bases). This CDR3 has 13 residues. The germline gives CDR1 SQVTM, CDR2 ANQGSEA. The covered CDR3 bases are TGCAGCGTGGAAGGGGGGGACAATCAGCCC. It specifies CSVEGGDNQP. The complete CDR3 protein is CSVEGGDNQPQHF.

The sample holds many counts of this clone. The read falls 3 residues short of the CDR3 end, and the missing part is taken from the germline J gene. This chain links TRBV2 with TRBJ1-2; weak D call: TRBD1 (5 bases). Trimming pared 4 bases from V and 4 bases from J, leaving 10 bases between. This CDR3 spans 13 amino acids. Germline assignment: CDR1 SNHLY and CDR2 FYNNEI. The CDR3 loop is CASSGDQGYGYTF. The DNA read from the CDR3 is TGTGCCAGCAGTGGTGACCAGGGCTATGGC.

This clone was seen a handful of times. The CDR3 loop is CSARGGTGGPPETQYF. The sequenced CDR3 bases are TGCAGTGCTAGGGGGGGTACGGGGGGGCCCCCAGAGACC. V and J are TRBV20-1 and TRBJ2-5; 8 nucleotides align to TRBD2. From the germline J gene comes the end of the CDR3, since the read stops 3 residues before it. Germline V gene data show CDR1 as DFQATT and CDR2 as SNEGSKA (reference sequence). CDR3 length: 16 residues. With 3 bases clipped from V and 4 bases from J, the junction kept 13 bases outside the gene matches.

In regard to this clone: The CDR3 goes on 3 residues after the read ends, and that part is filled in from the germline J gene. The V gene is TRBV20-1, the J gene TRBJ1-5; 10 bases are shared with TRBD1. The ends lost 6 bases at V and 2 bases at J; junction bases unmatched: 10. CDR1 and CDR2 (germline): DFQATT, SNEGSKA (reference sequence). The CDR3 runs 16 residues. The CDR3 bases that were read are TGCAGTGCCACGACAGGGGGCGCGGCGGGCAATCAGCCC. Its translation: CSATTGGAAGNQP. The CDR3 as a whole reads CSATTGGAAGNQPQHF.

This clone was recorded at least ten times. The CDR3 is cut off 3 residues early in the read; its end comes from the germline J gene. The chain combines TRBV5-1 with TRBJ1-2, with 10 bases aligning to TRBD1. The CDR3 totals 14 residues. Per germline, CDR1 SGHRS and CDR2 YFSETQ. The trim removed 7 bases at V and 7 bases at J, leaving 10 bases unmatched. The CDR3 DNA, read in part, is TGCGCCAGCTTCCCCGGGGACAGGGGCACTGGC. Translation: CASFPGDRGTG. The whole CDR3 protein reads CASFPGDRGTGYTF.

This clone was picked up many times. CDR3 protein: CASSEALNGKETQYF. The sequenced part of the CDR3 DNA is TGTGCCAGCAGTGAAGCGCTTAACGGTAAAGAGACC. The chain has TRBV2 and TRBJ2-5; D uncertain. The read halts 3 residues ahead of the CDR3 end, with the missing end drawn from the germline J gene. The germline CDR1 and CDR2 sequences are SNHLY and FYNNEI. V lost 0 bases and J 3 bases, leaving 11 bases between the germline ends. The CDR3 has 15 amino acids.

There are many counts of this clone. The read finishes 3 residues shy of the CDR3 end, and the germline J gene is used to complete it. The genes are TRBV19 and TRBJ2-5, with a possible D match to TRBD1 (5 bases). Germline CDR1 and CDR2: LNHDA and SQIVND (reference sequence). This CDR3 is 15 amino acids long. Trimming pared 3 bases from V and 3 bases from J, leaving 14 bases between. CDR3 DNA (partial): TGTGCCAGTAGTATCCTAGGGGCTGGGGAAGAGACC. Translating gives CASSILGAGEET. From start to end, the CDR3 is CASSILGAGEETQYF.

A remark on this clone: The read falls 3 residues short of the CDR3 end, and the missing part is taken from the germline J gene. This chain uses TRBV19 with TRBJ2-7; 12 bases align to TRBD2. The CDR3 is made up of 14 amino acids. Germline CDR1 LNHDA, CDR2 SQIVND (reference sequence). V shed 10 bases and J 2 bases; nucleotides not matched to a gene: 6. The CDR3 DNA, read in part, is TGTGCCACGCGCCGGACTAGCGGGGCCTACGAG. It codes for CATRRTSGAYE. The CDR3 in its entirety is CATRRTSGAYEQYF.

This clone was counted at least ten times. The read terminates 3 residues ahead of where the CDR3 ends, so the germline J gene completes it. The chain joins TRBV20-1 to TRBJ1-5, with 9 bases matching TRBD1. CDR1 and CDR2 from the germline V gene are DFQATT and SNEGSKA (reference sequence). J lost 4 bases, V lost 4 bases, and 5 bases had no gene match. The CDR3 extends over 14 amino acids. The CDR3 sequence is CSATGQGLNQPQHF. CDR3 bases read: TGCAGTGCTACGGGACAGGGACTAAATCAGCCC.

Points on this clone: The CDR3 end falls 3 residues outside the read, so it is completed with the germline J gene. The rearrangement uses TRBV20-1 and TRBJ2-7; 11 nucleotides line up with TRBD2. The V gene's germline CDR1 is DFQATT and CDR2 SNEGSKA (reference sequence). This CDR3 has 17 amino acids. Trimming at V came to 5 bases and at J to 4 bases, leaving 16 bases not matched to a gene. CDR3: CSAPPRGSGRGGYEQYF. The sequenced CDR3 bases are TGCAGTGCTCCTCCTAGAGGTAGCGGGAGGGGGGGGTACGAG.

This clone was counted ten times or more. The read falls 3 residues short of the CDR3 end, and the missing part is taken from the germline J gene. This rearrangement joins TRBV19 to TRBJ1-1, with a weak D call TRBD1 (5 bases). CDR3 size: 15 residues. Germline CDR1 reads LNHDA; CDR2 reads SQIVND (reference sequence). V was trimmed by 3 bases and J by 5 bases, leaving 16 bases between them. Incomplete CDR3 DNA: TGTGCCAGTAGTATCGGAGGGGCGCGGGGGACTGAA. Residues: CASSIGGARGTE. The full-length CDR3 reads as CASSIGGARGTEAFF.

This clone has at least ten counts. The read finishes 3 residues shy of the CDR3 end, and the germline J gene is used to complete it. The chain is built from TRBV7-9 and TRBJ1-2; a weak D match, TRBD1 (6 bases). This CDR3 spans 15 amino acids. Germline assignment: CDR1 SEHNR and CDR2 FQNEAQ (reference sequence). This chain's CDR3 is CASSLVPDRTWGYTF. The part of the CDR3 DNA that was read is TGTGCCAGCAGCTTAGTACCTGACAGGACCTGGGGC.

Ten or more counts support this clone. With the read ending 3 residues before the CDR3 end, the germline J gene is used to fill in that end. The chain joins TRBV7-2 to TRBJ2-2; D perhaps matches TRBD2 (5 bases). Trimming removed 5 bases from V and 4 bases from J, with 14 bases in between. The CDR3 covers 15 residues. Germline CDR1 SGHTA, CDR2 FQGNSA. CDR3 amino acids: CASSRRASSTGELFF. CDR3 DNA, as far as it was read: TGTGCCAGCAGCCGGCGGGCATCAAGCACCGGGGAG.

This clone was seen a few times. The read halts 3 residues ahead of the CDR3 end, with the missing end drawn from the germline J gene. The chain combines TRBV18 with TRBJ1-5; D is unclear. The V gene lost 5 bases and the J gene lost 5 bases, with 10 bases spanning the gap. The CDR3 sequence is 13 residues long. The germline CDR1 and CDR2 sequences are KGHSH and LQKENI. CDR3 bases read: TGTGCCAGCTCATTTTCGAGGGATCAGCCC. Translation gives CASSFSRDQP. The complete CDR3 sequence is CASSFSRDQPQHF.

Notes on this clone: Read coverage stops 3 residues before the CDR3 terminus; the germline J gene supplies the remainder. The chain combines TRBV5-1 with TRBJ2-5; 10 positions match TRBD1. The germline CDR1 and CDR2 sequences are SGHRS and YFSETQ. This CDR3 region has 17 residues. With V trimmed by 2 bases and J by 5 bases, 12 bases remained unmatched. CDR3 region: CASSLRPTGTGEETQYF. The part of the CDR3 DNA that was read is TGCGCCAGCAGCTTAAGACCAACCGGGACAGGGGAGGAGACC. The entire variable domain, with the rest obtained from reference TRBV5-1 and TRBJ2-5, is as follows: KAGVTQTPRYLIKTRGQQVTLSCSPISGHRSVSWYQQTPGQGLQFLFEYFSETQRNKGNFPGRFSGRQFSNSRSEMNVSTLELGDSALYLCASSLRPTGTGEETQYFGPGTRLLVL.

This clone has a count of ten or more. The part of the CDR3 DNA that was read is TGTGCCAGCAGCTCCCAGGGGGATGAGACC. This sequence encodes CASSSQGDET. In full, the CDR3 is CASSSQGDETQYF. This chain links TRBV11-3 with TRBJ2-5, with 7 positions matching TRBD1. The observed sequence ends 3 residues before the CDR3 terminus, with the missing tail filled in from the germline J gene. Germline V gives CDR1 SGHNT, CDR2 YENEEA. The CDR3 is 13 amino acids. V was pared by 4 bases and J by 5 bases, with 4 bases of the junction left unmatched.

This clone was counted only a few times. The part of the CDR3 DNA that was read is TGCGCCAGCAGTGGTAGCGGGGACACAGATACG. Amino acids: CASSGSGDTDT. The full CDR3 protein reads CASSGSGDTDTQYF. The chain links TRBV5-1 to TRBJ2-3; 8 positions agree with TRBD2. The CDR3 end is not reached by the read, which stops 3 residues before it; the germline J gene fills it in. The CDR3 loop spans 14 amino acids. From germline, CDR1 is SGHRS and CDR2 YFSETQ. V was clipped by 5 bases and J by 2 bases; unmatched bases: 4.

This clone was seen ten or more times. The CDR3 end is not reached by the read, which stops 3 residues before it; the germline J gene fills it in. The chain joins TRBV20-1 to TRBJ2-7; TRBD2 aligns across 9 bases. Germline trimming cut 0 bases from V and 2 bases from J; bases unmatched to any gene: 11. CDR1 DFQATT and CDR2 SNEGSKA come from the germline V gene (reference sequence). This CDR3 spans 17 amino acids. CDR3 residues: CSARDSMGPSGAYEQYF. CDR3 bases read: TGCAGTGCTAGAGATAGTATGGGTCCTAGCGGGGCCTACGAG.